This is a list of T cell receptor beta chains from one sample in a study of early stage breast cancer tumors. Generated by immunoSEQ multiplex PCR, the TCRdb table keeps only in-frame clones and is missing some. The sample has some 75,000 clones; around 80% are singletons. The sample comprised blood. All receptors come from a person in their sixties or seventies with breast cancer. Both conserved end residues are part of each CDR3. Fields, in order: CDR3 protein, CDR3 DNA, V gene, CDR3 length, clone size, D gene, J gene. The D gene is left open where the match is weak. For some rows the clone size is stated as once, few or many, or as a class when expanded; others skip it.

cdr3_aa: CASSRLGGAGNEQFF
cdr3_nt: TGTGCCAGCAGCCGGCTCGGGGGGGCCGGGAATGAGCAGTTCTTC
v_call: TRBV7-8
cdr3_length: 15
clone_size: -
d_call: TRBD2
j_call: TRBJ2-1

cdr3_aa: CASSSVNTGELFF
cdr3_nt: TGTGCCAGCAGTTCGGTGAACACCGGGGAGCTGTTTTTT
v_call: TRBV28
cdr3_length: 13
clone_size: once
d_call: -
j_call: TRBJ2-2

cdr3_aa: CASSPLLDSPEGYGYTF
cdr3_nt: TGTGCCAGCTCACCGTTATTGGACAGCCCCGAGGGCTATGGCTACACCTTC
v_call: TRBV18
cdr3_length: 17
clone_size: -
d_call: -
j_call: TRBJ1-2

cdr3_aa: CASSPTPQGGKGAFF
cdr3_nt: TGTGCCAGCAGCCCGACACCACAGGGTGGGAAGGGAGCTTTCTTT
v_call: TRBV11-1
cdr3_length: 15
clone_size: -
d_call: -
j_call: TRBJ1-1

cdr3_aa: CAISESGTSGGDYEQYF
cdr3_nt: TGTGCCATCAGTGAGTCTGGGACTAGCGGGGGGGACTACGAGCAGTACTTC
v_call: TRBV10-3
cdr3_length: 17
clone_size: -
d_call: TRBD2
j_call: TRBJ2-7

cdr3_aa: CASRDRSNTGELFF
cdr3_nt: TGCGCCAGCAGAGACAGATCGAACACCGGGGAGCTGTTTTTT
v_call: TRBV10-1
cdr3_length: 14
clone_size: -
d_call: -
j_call: TRBJ2-2

cdr3_aa: CASSLGQGDIQYF
cdr3_nt: TGCGCCAGCAGCCTGGGGCAGGGAGACATTCAGTACTTC
v_call: TRBV5-1
cdr3_length: 13
clone_size: once
d_call: -
j_call: TRBJ2-4

cdr3_aa: CAISESRGRGGSGTEAFF
cdr3_nt: TGTGCCATCAGTGAGTCTAGAGGCAGGGGAGGATCGGGAACTGAAGCTTTCTTT
v_call: TRBV10-3
cdr3_length: 18
clone_size: -
d_call: -
j_call: TRBJ1-1

cdr3_aa: CASSLGRLGYTF
cdr3_nt: TGTGCCAGCAGTTTGGGGCGATTGGGCTACACCTTC
v_call: TRBV28
cdr3_length: 12
clone_size: -
d_call: -
j_call: TRBJ1-2

cdr3_aa: CASSPTIFQETQYF
cdr3_nt: TGTGCCAGCAGCCCGACAATTTTCCAAGAGACCCAGTACTTC
v_call: TRBV6-1
cdr3_length: 14
clone_size: -
d_call: -
j_call: TRBJ2-5

cdr3_aa: CASSERRVLSRENTRELFF
cdr3_nt: TGTGCCAGCAGTGAAAGACGGGTCCTTTCTAGGGAGAACACCAGGGAGCTGTTTTTT
v_call: TRBV6-1
cdr3_length: 19
clone_size: -
d_call: -
j_call: TRBJ2-2

cdr3_aa: CASSQGGGPTDTQYF
cdr3_nt: TGTGCCAGCAGCCAAGGTGGGGGTCCCACAGATACGCAGTATTTT
v_call: TRBV11-2
cdr3_length: 15
clone_size: -
d_call: -
j_call: TRBJ2-3

cdr3_aa: CATGQTGNTIYF
cdr3_nt: TGTGCCACCGGACAAACTGGAAACACCATATATTTT
v_call: TRBV10-3
cdr3_length: 12
clone_size: -
d_call: -
j_call: TRBJ1-3

cdr3_aa: CASRAGGGQDTQYF
cdr3_nt: TGTGCCAGCAGGGCCGGGGGGGGACAGGATACGCAGTATTTT
v_call: TRBV6-1
cdr3_length: 14
clone_size: -
d_call: -
j_call: TRBJ2-3

cdr3_aa: CASSPSGRMDNEQFF
cdr3_nt: TGTGCCAGCAGCCCGTCCGGGAGGATGGACAATGAGCAGTTCTTC
v_call: TRBV9
cdr3_length: 15
clone_size: -
d_call: TRBD2
j_call: TRBJ2-1

cdr3_aa: CASRLNRDEQYF
cdr3_nt: TGTGCCAGCAGATTAAACAGGGACGAGCAGTACTTC
v_call: TRBV5-4
cdr3_length: 12
clone_size: -
d_call: -
j_call: TRBJ2-7

cdr3_aa: CASSNQGLDYGYTF
cdr3_nt: TGTGCCAGCTCTAACCAGGGGCTCGATTATGGCTACACCTTC
v_call: TRBV28
cdr3_length: 14
clone_size: -
d_call: -
j_call: TRBJ1-2

cdr3_aa: CASMSGASYEQYF
cdr3_nt: TGTGCCAGTATGTCCGGCGCATCCTACGAGCAGTACTTC
v_call: TRBV19
cdr3_length: 13
clone_size: -
d_call: -
j_call: TRBJ2-7

cdr3_aa: CSVDPGANVLTF
cdr3_nt: TGCAGCGTTGATCCTGGGGCCAACGTCCTGACTTTC
v_call: TRBV29-1
cdr3_length: 12
clone_size: few
d_call: -
j_call: TRBJ2-6

cdr3_aa: CASSAVGERTPLHF
cdr3_nt: TGTGCCAGCAGCGCAGTGGGAGAGAGGACACCCCTCCACTTT
v_call: TRBV2
cdr3_length: 14
clone_size: -
d_call: -
j_call: TRBJ1-6

cdr3_aa: CASSSYVRNEQFF
cdr3_nt: TGTGCCAGCAGTTCCTACGTCAGGAATGAGCAGTTCTTC
v_call: TRBV6-6
cdr3_length: 13
clone_size: -
d_call: -
j_call: TRBJ2-1

cdr3_aa: CASSSGEVGGLNEQFF
cdr3_nt: TGCGCCAGCAGCTCTGGGGAGGTGGGGGGGTTGAATGAGCAGTTCTTC
v_call: TRBV5-1
cdr3_length: 16
clone_size: -
d_call: TRBD2
j_call: TRBJ2-1

cdr3_aa: CASSERVGQETQYF
cdr3_nt: TGTGCCAGCAGCGAAAGGGTCGGGCAAGAGACCCAGTACTTC
v_call: TRBV7-9
cdr3_length: 14
clone_size: -
d_call: -
j_call: TRBJ2-5

cdr3_aa: CASSLRGGTEAFF
cdr3_nt: TGTGCCAGCAGCTTAAGGGGGGGGACTGAAGCTTTCTTT
v_call: TRBV7-3
cdr3_length: 13
clone_size: once
d_call: -
j_call: TRBJ1-1

cdr3_aa: CAWMKYNEQFF
cdr3_nt: TGTGCCTGGATGAAATACAATGAGCAGTTCTTC
v_call: TRBV30
cdr3_length: 11
clone_size: -
d_call: -
j_call: TRBJ2-1

cdr3_aa: CASSLEYSAEQYF
cdr3_nt: TGTGCCAGCAGCTTAGAGTATAGCGCCGAGCAGTACTTC
v_call: TRBV7-9
cdr3_length: 13
clone_size: -
d_call: -
j_call: TRBJ2-7

cdr3_aa: CASRSGDTEQYF
cdr3_nt: TGTGCCAGCAGATCCGGGGACACCGAGCAGTACTTC
v_call: TRBV6-5
cdr3_length: 12
clone_size: few
d_call: -
j_call: TRBJ2-7

cdr3_aa: CASGYRATEAFF
cdr3_nt: TGTGCCAGCGGCTACAGGGCCACTGAAGCTTTCTTT
v_call: TRBV2
cdr3_length: 12
clone_size: -
d_call: -
j_call: TRBJ1-1

cdr3_aa: CASSLGLSNEKLFF
cdr3_nt: TGCGCCAGCAGCTTGGGGTTATCTAATGAAAAACTGTTTTTT
v_call: TRBV5-1
cdr3_length: 14
clone_size: -
d_call: -
j_call: TRBJ1-4

cdr3_aa: CASSRDRGGNQPQHF
cdr3_nt: TGTGCCAGCAGCCGAGACAGGGGAGGCAATCAGCCCCAGCATTTT
v_call: TRBV7-9
cdr3_length: 15
clone_size: -
d_call: TRBD1
j_call: TRBJ1-5

cdr3_aa: CASSPQRSGELFF
cdr3_nt: TGTGCCAGCAGCCCCCAACGTTCCGGGGAGCTGTTTTTT
v_call: TRBV7-2
cdr3_length: 13
clone_size: few
d_call: -
j_call: TRBJ2-2

cdr3_aa: CASSESGAGEAFF
cdr3_nt: TGCGCCAGCAGTGAGTCGGGCGCGGGGGAAGCTTTCTTT
v_call: TRBV10-1
cdr3_length: 13
clone_size: -
d_call: -
j_call: TRBJ1-1

cdr3_aa: CASSISASKTGKLFF
cdr3_nt: TGTGCCAGTAGTATATCCGCGTCCAAGACGGGAAAACTGTTTTTT
v_call: TRBV19
cdr3_length: 15
clone_size: -
d_call: -
j_call: TRBJ1-4

cdr3_aa: CACKTSLASYEQYF
cdr3_nt: TGTGCCTGCAAAACGTCCCTAGCTAGCTACGAGCAGTACTTC
v_call: TRBV2
cdr3_length: 14
clone_size: -
d_call: -
j_call: TRBJ2-7

cdr3_aa: CASTERFGAPGVETQYF
cdr3_nt: TGTGCCAGCACCGAGAGGTTCGGCGCGCCCGGGGTCGAGACCCAGTACTTC
v_call: TRBV6-4
cdr3_length: 17
clone_size: once
d_call: -
j_call: TRBJ2-5

cdr3_aa: CASSDVSSGANVLTF
cdr3_nt: TGTGCCAGCAGTGACGTCAGCTCTGGGGCCAACGTCCTGACTTTC
v_call: TRBV2
cdr3_length: 15
clone_size: -
d_call: -
j_call: TRBJ2-6

cdr3_aa: CAWRRQGGVNTEAFF
cdr3_nt: TGTGCCTGGAGACGACAGGGAGGCGTGAACACTGAAGCTTTCTTT
v_call: TRBV30
cdr3_length: 15
clone_size: -
d_call: TRBD1
j_call: TRBJ1-1

cdr3_aa: CASSLGGYPDTQYF
cdr3_nt: TGTGCCAGCAGCTTAGGAGGGTATCCTGATACGCAGTATTTT
v_call: TRBV7-9
cdr3_length: 14
clone_size: -
d_call: -
j_call: TRBJ2-3

cdr3_aa: CASSFESGWSTDTQYF
cdr3_nt: TGTGCCAGCAGCTTTGAGAGTGGATGGAGCACAGATACGCAGTATTTT
v_call: TRBV7-3
cdr3_length: 16
clone_size: once
d_call: -
j_call: TRBJ2-3

cdr3_aa: CATSRDPGVMRITGELFF
cdr3_nt: TGTGCCACCAGCAGAGATCCGGGGGTTATGAGAATCACCGGGGAGCTGTTTTTT
v_call: TRBV15
cdr3_length: 18
clone_size: -
d_call: -
j_call: TRBJ2-2

cdr3_aa: CASSLGPPKPSSYNEQFF
cdr3_nt: TGTGCCAGCAGCTTAGGGCCGCCCAAACCTAGCTCCTACAATGAGCAGTTCTTC
v_call: TRBV11-3
cdr3_length: 18
clone_size: -
d_call: -
j_call: TRBJ2-1

cdr3_aa: CASSPPGTGAETQYF
cdr3_nt: TGTGCCAGCAGTCCTCCGGGGACAGGGGCGGAGACCCAGTACTTC
v_call: TRBV25-1
cdr3_length: 15
clone_size: -
d_call: TRBD1
j_call: TRBJ2-5

cdr3_aa: CASSPSEYEQYF
cdr3_nt: TGTGCCAGCTCGCCTTCGGAGTACGAGCAGTACTTC
v_call: TRBV18
cdr3_length: 12
clone_size: -
d_call: -
j_call: TRBJ2-7

cdr3_aa: CAWSPVAGSGYTF
cdr3_nt: TGTGCCTGGAGTCCCGTTGCAGGTTCTGGCTACACCTTC
v_call: TRBV30
cdr3_length: 13
clone_size: -
d_call: -
j_call: TRBJ1-2

cdr3_aa: CASSLRTPGANVLTF
cdr3_nt: TGTGCCAGTAGTCTCCGGACCCCTGGGGCCAACGTCCTGACTTTC
v_call: TRBV19
cdr3_length: 15
clone_size: -
d_call: -
j_call: TRBJ2-6

cdr3_aa: CASSAGTFTEAFF
cdr3_nt: TGTGCCAGCAGCGCCGGGACATTCACTGAAGCTTTCTTT
v_call: TRBV5-5
cdr3_length: 13
clone_size: -
d_call: -
j_call: TRBJ1-1

cdr3_aa: CASSTLGVGTGELFF
cdr3_nt: TGTGCCAGCAGTACGTTAGGGGTCGGCACCGGGGAGCTGTTTTTT
v_call: TRBV6-5
cdr3_length: 15
clone_size: few
d_call: -
j_call: TRBJ2-2

cdr3_aa: CASTGWAEGGGELFF
cdr3_nt: TGTGCCAGCACGGGGTGGGCCGAGGGCGGCGGGGAGCTGTTTTTT
v_call: TRBV6-5
cdr3_length: 15
clone_size: few
d_call: -
j_call: TRBJ2-2

cdr3_aa: CAWSYTSGANVLTF
cdr3_nt: TGTGCCTGGAGTTACACATCTGGGGCCAACGTCCTGACTTTC
v_call: TRBV30
cdr3_length: 14
clone_size: -
d_call: -
j_call: TRBJ2-6

cdr3_aa: CASMAYPTTDTQYF
cdr3_nt: TGTGCCAGCATGGCCTACCCGACCACAGATACGCAGTATTTT
v_call: TRBV6-6
cdr3_length: 14
clone_size: -
d_call: -
j_call: TRBJ2-3

cdr3_aa: CASSLVMGAHMGTQYF
cdr3_nt: TGTGCCAGCAGCTTAGTTATGGGAGCCCATATGGGTACGCAGTATTTT
v_call: TRBV11-1
cdr3_length: 16
clone_size: -
d_call: -
j_call: TRBJ2-3

cdr3_aa: CASSPFGRREWYNEQFF
cdr3_nt: TGCGCCAGCAGCCCATTTGGGAGGCGGGAGTGGTACAATGAGCAGTTCTTC
v_call: TRBV5-1
cdr3_length: 17
clone_size: -
d_call: TRBD2
j_call: TRBJ2-1

cdr3_aa: CSVVSGGGQETQYF
cdr3_nt: TGCAGCGTCGTTAGCGGGGGGGGCCAAGAGACCCAGTACTTC
v_call: TRBV29-1
cdr3_length: 14
clone_size: -
d_call: TRBD2
j_call: TRBJ2-5

cdr3_aa: CASSSPVSPSGEQYF
cdr3_nt: TGTGCCAGCAGCTCTCCCGTAAGTCCCAGCGGGGAGCAGTACTTC
v_call: TRBV7-9
cdr3_length: 15
clone_size: -
d_call: -
j_call: TRBJ2-7

cdr3_aa: CASSLGRTDTQYF
cdr3_nt: TGTGCCAGCAGCTTGGGGAGGACAGATACGCAGTATTTT
v_call: TRBV5-6
cdr3_length: 13
clone_size: -
d_call: -
j_call: TRBJ2-3

cdr3_aa: CASSQDWGAGELFF
cdr3_nt: TGCGCCAGCAGCCAAGATTGGGGGGCCGGGGAGCTGTTTTTT
v_call: TRBV4-3
cdr3_length: 14
clone_size: once
d_call: -
j_call: TRBJ2-2

cdr3_aa: CASTASWSSYNEQFF
cdr3_nt: TGTGCCAGTACAGCGTCCTGGAGCTCCTACAATGAGCAGTTCTTC
v_call: TRBV19
cdr3_length: 15
clone_size: -
d_call: -
j_call: TRBJ2-1

cdr3_aa: CASSPTSGGAGEQFF
cdr3_nt: TGTGCCAGCAGTCCGACTAGCGGGGGGGCGGGTGAGCAGTTCTTC
v_call: TRBV6-6
cdr3_length: 15
clone_size: -
d_call: TRBD2
j_call: TRBJ2-1

cdr3_aa: CAWGPVRDRNTDTQYF
cdr3_nt: TGTGCCTGGGGCCCCGTGAGGGACAGAAACACAGATACGCAGTATTTT
v_call: TRBV30
cdr3_length: 16
clone_size: once
d_call: TRBD1
j_call: TRBJ2-3

cdr3_aa: CASSLEFGELFF
cdr3_nt: TGTGCCAGCAGCTTGGAGTTCGGGGAGCTGTTTTTT
v_call: TRBV5-8
cdr3_length: 12
clone_size: -
d_call: -
j_call: TRBJ2-2